These 18 T cell receptor beta chains originate from one sample sequenced in a study of human CD8 memory T cell subsets. UMI-labeled 5' RACE was the method by which TCR beta libraries were made. TCRdb reworked the 5' RACE reads into one entry per CDR3 protein, no DNA. This repertoire comprises under 5,000 distinct CDR3 sequences; its ten largest clones make up 20% to 30%. Sequenced input: CD8+ effector memory T cells (TEM) sorted from PBMCs. Sample subset: effector memory CD8 T cells, CCR7- CD45RO+ CD95+. These TCRs come from a human donor in good health.

By frequency, this clonotype registers medium-sized. This chain links TRBV4-3 with TRBJ2-2; the D gene TCRdb calls, TRBD1, cannot be checked with no DNA. The CDR3 totals 17 residues. Germline V gene data show CDR1 as LGHNA and CDR2 as YSLEER. The CDR3 loop reads CASSQAYRGQNTGELFF.

Its frequency marks this clonotype as medium-sized. The gene calls are TRBV14 and TRBJ2-7; TCRdb names TRBD2, which stays unverified in the absence of DNA. The CDR3 has 14 amino acids. Per germline, CDR1 SGHDN and CDR2 FVKESK. The CDR3: CASSQGLAFYEQYF.

V usage is TRBV6-2 or TRBV6-3 and J usage is TRBJ2-2; TCRdb calls TRBD1, which cannot be checked without DNA. CDR1 and CDR2 (germline): MNHEY, SVGEGT. The CDR3 has 16 residues. The CDR3 here is CASSYAGQSNTGELFF.

This clonotype is called medium-sized based on its frequency. The chain joins TRBV30 to TRBJ2-2; the TCRdb call, TRBD2, lacks DNA for checking. The CDR3 extends over 13 amino acids. Germline loops: CDR1 GTSNPN, CDR2 SVGIG (reference sequence). The CDR3 loop is CAWSRTPEGELFF. The full variable domain, its missing parts supplied by reference TRBV30 and TRBJ2-2, is SQTIHQWPATLVQPVGSPLSLECTVEGTSNPNLYWYRQAAGRGLQLLFYSVGIGQISSEVPQNLSASRPQDRQFILSSKKLLLSDSGFYLCAWSRTPEGELFFGEGSRLTVL.

The rearrangement uses TRBV7-7 and TRBJ2-2; TCRdb returns TRBD2, unconfirmable since there is no DNA. There are 15 residues in the CDR3. Germline V gene sequence: CDR1 SSHAT, CDR2 FNYEAQ (reference sequence). The CDR3 protein is CASSSSAGADGELFF. The entire variable domain, with the rest obtained from reference TRBV7-7 and TRBJ2-2, is as follows: GAGVSQSPRYKVTKRGQDVTLRCDPISSHATLYWYQQALGQGPEFLTYFNYEAQPDKSGLPSDRFSAERPEGSISTLTIQRTEQRDSAMYRCASSSSAGADGELFFGEGSRLTVL.

This clonotype is called medium-sized based on its frequency. The chain is built from TRBV21-1 and TRBJ2-1; TCRdb reports TRBD1, a call that lacks DNA to check it against. TRBV21-1 is reported as a pseudogene. There are 14 residues in the CDR3. The CDR3: CASIPRGAHNEQFF.

This chain connects TRBV4-3 to TRBJ1-1; TCRdb names TRBD1, which stays unverified in the absence of DNA. CDR1 and CDR2 from the germline V gene are LGHNA and YSLEER. The CDR3 length is 16 residues. The CDR3 protein is CASSQETFGAYTEAFF.

This chain uses TRBV6-1 with TRBJ2-6. Germline V gene data show CDR1 as MNHNS and CDR2 as SASEGT. There are 16 residues in the CDR3. The CDR3 sequence is CASSEGGNSGANVLTF.

J is TRBJ2-7 and V is TRBV4-2; with no DNA, the TCRdb D assignment of TRBD1 cannot be verified. Germline V gives CDR1 LGHNA, CDR2 YNFKEQ. CDR3 size: 15 residues. This chain's CDR3 is CASKEGAGESHEQYF.

The CDR3 is CASSLSPSADEQFF. This rearrangement joins TRBV5-6 to TRBJ2-1. The CDR3 extends over 14 amino acids. Germline loops: CDR1 SGHDT, CDR2 YYEEEE. The full variable domain, its missing parts supplied by reference TRBV5-6 and TRBJ2-1, is DAGVTQSPTHLIKTRGQQVTLRCSPKSGHDTVSWYQQALGQGPQFIFQYYEEEERQRGNFPDRFSGHQFPNYSSELNVNALLLGDSALYLCASSLSPSADEQFFGPGTRLTVL.

This chain's CDR3 is CASSPHSGGQETQYF. The rearrangement links TRBV6-4 to TRBJ2-5; with no DNA, the TCRdb D assignment of TRBD2 cannot be verified. The germline gives CDR1 MRHNA, CDR2 SNTAGT. The CDR3 has 15 amino acids.

This chain connects TRBV7-9 to TRBJ1-2; the D gene TCRdb calls, TRBD1, cannot be checked with no DNA. Germline V gene data show CDR1 as SEHNR and CDR2 as FQNEAQ (reference sequence). The CDR3 has 14 residues. Here the CDR3 reads CASSISGGTYGYTF.

The rearrangement links TRBV7-2 to TRBJ1-1. The germline CDR1 and CDR2 sequences are SGHTA and FQGNSA. The length of the CDR3 is 13 residues. CDR3 residues: CASSLYKVDEAFF. The full variable domain, completed using reference TRBV7-2 and TRBJ1-1, is GAGVSQSPSNKVTEKGKDVELRCDPISGHTALYWYRQSLGQGLEFLIYFQGNSAPDKSGLPSDRFSAERTGGSVSTLTIQRTQQEDSAVYLCASSLYKVDEAFFGQGTRLTVV.

The rearrangement links TRBV29-1 to TRBJ2-7; TCRdb picks TRBD2, but there is no DNA to check that call. Looked up from germline, CDR1 is SQVTM and CDR2 is ANQGSEA. The CDR3 spans 14 residues. The CDR3 region is CSVGGTSGSHEQYF.

The chain couples TRBV29-1 to TRBJ2-7; checking the TCRdb D call of TRBD1 is not possible without DNA. CDR1 and CDR2 from the germline V gene are SQVTM and ANQGSEA. The CDR3 is 15 residues long. CDR3 protein: CSVEEGGGDAEEQYF.

This clonotype ranks as large in terms of frequency. The rearrangement uses TRBV6-4 and TRBJ1-1. The CDR3 has 14 amino acids. In germline, CDR1 is MRHNA, CDR2 SNTAGT. CDR3 sequence reads: CASSPSAENTEAFF.

This chain joins TRBV15 and TRBJ2-5; TCRdb's D gene call, TRBD1, goes unchecked for lack of DNA. CDR1 is LNHNV and CDR2 is YYDKDF in the germline V gene (reference sequence). There are 15 residues in the CDR3. The CDR3 sequence: CATSSNRESVETQYF.

The rearrangement uses TRBV10-3 and TRBJ2-7; no DNA is available, so the TRBD2 call from TCRdb remains unchecked. This CDR3 region has 13 residues. Germline CDR1 and CDR2: ENHRY and SYGVKD. The CDR3 sequence is CAISAGDSYEQYF.